The rows below give T cell receptor beta chains drawn from one sample of a study of response to subunit inactivated influenza vaccine. Using its own MiXCR run on the RT-PCR reads, TCRdb lists one record per CDR3 protein. The sample lists around 710,000 distinct CDR3 sequences; roughly 14% were seen once. Material: PBMCs from blood, obtained 14 days before vaccination. These receptors were taken from a man in his forties or fifties who received an inactivated influenza vaccine. The CDR3 runs from the conserved cysteine through the conserved F or W. Fields, in order: D gene, V gene, clone size, J gene, CDR3 DNA, CDR3 protein. The D gene is left open where the match is weak. Where a row states a size, it is once, few, many or the class of an expanded clone; other rows omit it.

-,TRBV5-1,few,TRBJ2-7,TGCGCCAGCAGCGCCAGGGGAAGCAACGAGCAGTACTTC,CASSARGSNEQYF
-,TRBV10-3,-,TRBJ1-1,TGTGCCATCAGTGAGTCCGTGGGTGAAGCTTTCTTT,CAISESVGEAFF
TRBD1,TRBV5-1,-,TRBJ1-1,TGCGCCAGCAGCAACGGACAGGGGAGAGGCCTCGGCAGAGCGAACACTGAAGCTTTCTTT,CASSNGQGRGLGRANTEAFF
-,TRBV5-6,many,TRBJ1-4,TGTGCCAGCAGCTCCCTGACGCCCGGGACACTTAATGAAAAACTGTTTTTT,CASSSLTPGTLNEKLFF
-,TRBV11-2,many,TRBJ2-6,TGTGCCAGCAGCTTCCTAAGTGCGGGCAGGGGATACTCTGGGGCCAACGTCCTGACTTTC,CASSFLSAGRGYSGANVLTF
-,TRBV20-1,-,TRBJ2-2,TGCAGTGCCCGACGGGGGCGCTCGGGCGGGGAGCTGTTTTTT,CSARRGRSGGELFF
TRBD1,TRBV20-1,few,TRBJ2-7,TGCAGTGCTAGAGCCCCACGGACAGGGGTTGGATACGAGCAGTACTTC,CSARAPRTGVGYEQYF
-,TRBV28,few,TRBJ1-5,TGTGCCAGCAGCAACCTCAGCGGAAACCTCGGCACAGATACGCAGCATTTT,CASSNLSGNLGTDTQHF
TRBD1,TRBV7-9,few,TRBJ1-2,TGTGCCAGCAGCTTAGTACAGGGGAATGATGGCTACACCTTC,CASSLVQGNDGYTF
-,TRBV15,few,TRBJ2-1,TGTGCCACCAGCAGAGGGCAGGGGATACTCTATGAGCAGTTCTTC,CATSRGQGILYEQFF
-,TRBV20-1,few,TRBJ1-1,TGCAGTGCAGGAATCCGGGGCACCACTGAAGCTTTCTTT,CSAGIRGTTEAFF
-,TRBV11-2,many,TRBJ2-7,TGTGCCAGCAGCTTAGAACGGGTGTTCTACGAGCAGTACTTC,CASSLERVFYEQYF
TRBD1,TRBV20-1,few,TRBJ1-5,TGCAGTGCTAGAAGGGCAGGGGGCGACAATCAGCCCCAGCATTTT,CSARRAGGDNQPQHF
TRBD2,TRBV20-1,few,TRBJ2-1,TGCAGTGCTAGTTCCGCGGGGGGCCCAAAATACAATGAGCAGTTCTTC,CSASSAGGPKYNEQFF
-,TRBV10-3,-,TRBJ2-5,TGTGCCATCAGTGGGGGGACACGGCATGGGACCCAGTACTTC,CAISGGTRHGTQYF
-,TRBV7-8,-,TRBJ2-3,TGTGCCAGCAGCTCCCCATGGGGCAAACCTAGCACAGATACGCAGTATTTT,CASSSPWGKPSTDTQYF
-,TRBV4-3,few,TRBJ2-7,TGCGCCAGCAGCGAAGCAGGGCACTCCTACGAGCAGTACTTC,CASSEAGHSYEQYF
TRBD1,TRBV5-1,-,TRBJ2-1,TGCGCCATCAGCCTCCGGGACAGGGAAACCAATGAGCAGTTCTTC,CAISLRDRETNEQFF
TRBD2,TRBV4-3,-,TRBJ2-1,TGCGCCAGCAGCCAGGGACTAGCGGCTCACAATGAGCAGTTCTTC,CASSQGLAAHNEQFF
TRBD2,TRBV4-2,-,TRBJ2-7,TGTGCCAGCAGCCAGGGGACTAGCGGGACCGAGCAGTACTTC,CASSQGTSGTEQYF
TRBD2,TRBV6-5,-,TRBJ2-3,TGTGCCAGCAGTTATGGGGGGACTAGCCGCACAGATACGCAGTATTTT,CASSYGGTSRTDTQYF
TRBD2,TRBV7-2,few,TRBJ2-1,TGTGCCAGCAGCCTCCCTTATAGCGGGGGGGGCAATGAGCAGTTCTTC,CASSLPYSGGGNEQFF
TRBD2,TRBV20-1,-,TRBJ2-3,TGCAGTGCGTGGACTAGCCTATCCCGCACAGATACGCAGTATTTT,CSAWTSLSRTDTQYF
-,TRBV20-1,-,TRBJ2-5,TGCAGTGCTAGAGTCGGCAGGGAGACCCAGTACTTC,CSARVGRETQYF
TRBD1,TRBV4-3,-,TRBJ2-1,TGCGCCAGCAGCCTCCGGACAGGGGGTACTGAGCAGTTCTTC,CASSLRTGGTEQFF
-,TRBV28,-,TRBJ1-1,TGTGCCAGCAGAGGGACACGGCCAGGAGGTCCTGAAGCTTTCTTT,CASRGTRPGGPEAFF
-,TRBV4-2,few,TRBJ1-2,TGTGCCAGCAGCCAAGATTTCTTCGAGGTTGGCTATGGCTACACCTTC,CASSQDFFEVGYGYTF
TRBD1,TRBV5-1,many,TRBJ2-3,TGCGCCAGCAGCGTGCGACAGGGGGGAGTCGCAGATACGCAGTATTTT,CASSVRQGGVADTQYF
-,TRBV7-2,many,TRBJ1-2,TGTGCCAGCAGCCCCTTAAACAAGAATAACTATGGCTACACCTTC,CASSPLNKNNYGYTF
TRBD1,TRBV4-2,few,TRBJ1-5,TGTGCCAGCAGCCAAGGACAGGGGGAGCGTCAGCCCCAGCATTTT,CASSQGQGERQPQHF
-,TRBV30,few,TRBJ1-5,TGTGCCTGGAGTGGTTCGGCACTCAATCAGCCCCAGCATTTT,CAWSGSALNQPQHF
TRBD1,TRBV20-1,-,TRBJ1-2,TGCAGTGCTAGCCGAACAGGGGCAACTAACTATGGCTACACCTTC,CSASRTGATNYGYTF
TRBD2,TRBV20-1,many,TRBJ2-7,TGCAGTGCTAGAGTGGGTAGCGGGAGCTCCTACGAGCAGTACTTC,CSARVGSGSSYEQYF
-,TRBV6-2/TRBV6-3,-,TRBJ2-4,TGTGCCAGCAGCGACCCGGGAAGATTAGCCAAAAACATTCAGTACTTC,CASSDPGRLAKNIQYF
TRBD2,TRBV2,few,TRBJ2-4,TGTGCCAGCAGTCCTAGCGGGAGGACCAAAAACATTCAGTACTTC,CASSPSGRTKNIQYF
TRBD2,TRBV6-2/TRBV6-3,few,TRBJ2-1,TGTGCCAGCAGTTACTCCCTTCGACTAGCGGCGTACAATGAGCAGTTCTTC,CASSYSLRLAAYNEQFF
-,TRBV19,few,TRBJ1-3,TGTGCCAGTAGTCGCGGCAGGGACATCTCTGGAAACACCATATATTTT,CASSRGRDISGNTIYF
-,TRBV20-1,few,TRBJ2-1,TGCAGTGCTAGAGATCAGCTGGACCTAACATACAATGAGCAGTTCTTC,CSARDQLDLTYNEQFF
-,TRBV5-1,few,TRBJ2-1,TGCGCCAGCAGCGCCCTCCTTAGGGCTGACAATGAGCAGTTCTTC,CASSALLRADNEQFF
-,TRBV20-1,-,TRBJ2-1,TGCAGTGCTAGGCATACCGTCGCGAATGAGCAGTTCTTC,CSARHTVANEQFF
-,TRBV12-3/TRBV12-4,many,TRBJ2-3,TGTGCCAGCAGTTTTTCTGGGGGTCTTAGCACAGATACGCAGTATTTT,CASSFSGGLSTDTQYF